The rows below give T cell receptor beta chains drawn from one sample of a study of T cell responses to AZD1222 COVID-19 vaccine. Clones were sequenced by immunoSEQ multiplex PCR, and TCRdb holds only the in-frame ones, with some missing. The sample includes 100,000 to 150,000 clones, roughly 86% of them seen just once. Material: peripheral blood, obtained on day 0 of AZD1222 vaccination. These receptors were taken from an adult in good health. The CDR3 runs from the conserved cysteine through the conserved F or W. D genes are given only for firm matches. Size is omitted from some rows. Given values are once, few, many or a class for expanded clones.

J gene: TRBJ2-5; D gene: -; clone size: -; V gene: TRBV18; CDR3 protein: CASSPQDALETQYF; CDR3 DNA: TGTGCCAGCTCACCTCAGGACGCACTAGAGACCCAGTACTTC
J gene: TRBJ2-1; D gene: TRBD2; clone size: few; V gene: TRBV7-3; CDR3 protein: CASSPFQGGSSYNEQFF; CDR3 DNA: TGTGCCAGCAGCCCCTTCCAAGGCGGGAGCTCCTACAATGAGCAGTTCTTC
J gene: TRBJ2-1; D gene: TRBD1; clone size: -; V gene: TRBV19; CDR3 protein: CASSISGGNEQFF; CDR3 DNA: TGTGCCAGTAGTATTTCAGGGGGCAATGAGCAGTTCTTC
J gene: TRBJ2-7; D gene: TRBD1; clone size: -; V gene: TRBV5-5; CDR3 protein: CASRYRDRGYEQYF; CDR3 DNA: TGTGCCAGCAGGTACCGGGACAGGGGATACGAGCAGTACTTC
J gene: TRBJ2-1; D gene: -; clone size: -; V gene: TRBV7-3; CDR3 protein: CASRPDDEQFF; CDR3 DNA: TGTGCCAGCAGACCCGACGATGAGCAGTTCTTC
J gene: TRBJ1-3; D gene: -; clone size: -; V gene: TRBV19; CDR3 protein: CASIDLTSGNTIYF; CDR3 DNA: TGTGCCAGTATCGACCTTACCTCTGGAAACACCATATATTTT
J gene: TRBJ1-5; D gene: TRBD1; clone size: -; V gene: TRBV27; CDR3 protein: CASSSRQGPPFFQHF; CDR3 DNA: TGTGCCAGCAGTTCAAGACAGGGTCCCCCCTTTTTTCAGCATTTT
J gene: TRBJ2-1; D gene: -; clone size: -; V gene: TRBV7-3; CDR3 protein: CASSLGPRGANEQFF; CDR3 DNA: TGTGCCAGCAGCTTAGGGCCTAGGGGGGCCAATGAGCAGTTCTTC
J gene: TRBJ1-4; D gene: -; clone size: -; V gene: TRBV4-2; CDR3 protein: CASSQERTPNEKLFF; CDR3 DNA: TGTGCCAGCAGCCAAGAAAGGACACCTAATGAAAAACTGTTTTTT
J gene: TRBJ2-2; D gene: TRBD1; clone size: few; V gene: TRBV4-3; CDR3 protein: CASSDRANTGELFF; CDR3 DNA: TGCGCCAGCTCGGACAGGGCGAACACCGGGGAGCTGTTTTTT
J gene: TRBJ1-5; D gene: -; clone size: -; V gene: TRBV30; CDR3 protein: CAWSVNSGSQPQHF; CDR3 DNA: TGTGCCTGGAGTGTAAATTCCGGGAGCCAGCCCCAGCATTTT
J gene: TRBJ2-5; D gene: TRBD2; clone size: -; V gene: TRBV6-2/TRBV6-3; CDR3 protein: CASSFSGRETQYF; CDR3 DNA: TGTGCCAGCAGTTTTAGCGGGAGAGAGACCCAGTACTTC
J gene: TRBJ2-7; D gene: -; clone size: -; V gene: TRBV7-2; CDR3 protein: CASSPSGQLYEQYF; CDR3 DNA: TGTGCCAGCAGCCCCTCCGGACAACTCTACGAGCAGTACTTC
J gene: TRBJ1-6; D gene: -; clone size: -; V gene: TRBV9; CDR3 protein: CASSVSMGGLNSPLHF; CDR3 DNA: TGTGCCAGCAGCGTATCAATGGGGGGGTTGAATTCACCCCTCCACTTT
J gene: TRBJ2-1; D gene: TRBD2; clone size: -; V gene: TRBV11-2; CDR3 protein: CASSPRLGTSPYNEQFF; CDR3 DNA: TGTGCCAGCAGCCCCAGATTAGGGACTAGTCCCTACAATGAGCAGTTCTTC
J gene: TRBJ1-2; D gene: -; clone size: once; V gene: TRBV6-6; CDR3 protein: CASSYSAGINYGYTF; CDR3 DNA: TGTGCCAGCAGTTACTCAGCAGGGATAAACTATGGCTACACCTTC
J gene: TRBJ2-7; D gene: -; clone size: few; V gene: TRBV19; CDR3 protein: CASSDPGTVSYEQYF; CDR3 DNA: TGTGCCAGTAGTGATCCCGGGACCGTCTCCTACGAGCAGTACTTC
J gene: TRBJ2-7; D gene: TRBD1; clone size: -; V gene: TRBV28; CDR3 protein: CASHSLGTDIYEQYF; CDR3 DNA: TGTGCCAGCCATAGTTTGGGGACAGACATTTACGAGCAGTACTTC
J gene: TRBJ1-1; D gene: -; clone size: -; V gene: TRBV18; CDR3 protein: CASSPPPGENTEAFF; CDR3 DNA: TGTGCCAGCTCACCACCCCCCGGGGAGAACACTGAAGCTTTCTTT
J gene: TRBJ1-6; D gene: -; clone size: -; V gene: TRBV5-1; CDR3 protein: CASSPTGPSPGSPLHF; CDR3 DNA: TGCGCCAGCAGCCCGACGGGCCCTTCCCCCGGTTCACCCCTCCACTTT
J gene: TRBJ2-3; D gene: TRBD2; clone size: few; V gene: TRBV7-2; CDR3 protein: CASSFLAGGLSSTDTQYF; CDR3 DNA: TGTGCCAGCAGCTTCCTAGCGGGGGGACTATCTAGCACAGATACGCAGTATTTT
J gene: TRBJ2-7; D gene: TRBD1; clone size: -; V gene: TRBV6-5; CDR3 protein: CASLDRVVHEQYF; CDR3 DNA: TGTGCCAGTCTTGACAGGGTAGTCCACGAGCAGTACTTC
J gene: TRBJ1-1; D gene: -; clone size: -; V gene: TRBV28; CDR3 protein: CASSQLMNTEAFF; CDR3 DNA: TGTGCCAGCAGTCAACTGATGAACACTGAAGCTTTCTTT
J gene: TRBJ1-5; D gene: -; clone size: -; V gene: TRBV7-2; CDR3 protein: CASSLSGVNQPQHF; CDR3 DNA: TGTGCCAGCAGCTTATCCGGGGTCAATCAGCCCCAGCATTTT
J gene: TRBJ1-4; D gene: -; clone size: once; V gene: TRBV3-1/TRBV3-2; CDR3 protein: CASSQEATATNEKLFF; CDR3 DNA: TGTGCCAGCAGCCAAGAGGCGACGGCCACTAATGAAAAACTGTTTTTT
J gene: TRBJ1-2; D gene: -; clone size: -; V gene: TRBV30; CDR3 protein: CAWRTGQGRSYGYTF; CDR3 DNA: TGTGCCTGGCGAACCGGGCAGGGGCGTTCCTATGGCTACACCTTC
J gene: TRBJ2-7; D gene: -; clone size: -; V gene: TRBV15; CDR3 protein: CATSPDQAYHSYEQYF; CDR3 DNA: TGTGCCACCAGCCCCGACCAGGCCTACCACTCCTACGAGCAGTACTTC
J gene: TRBJ2-3; D gene: -; clone size: -; V gene: TRBV6-5; CDR3 protein: CASSYLGTDTQYF; CDR3 DNA: TGTGCCAGCAGTTACTTGGGGACAGATACGCAGTATTTT
J gene: TRBJ2-7; D gene: -; clone size: -; V gene: TRBV9; CDR3 protein: CASSVAAGSYEQYF; CDR3 DNA: TGTGCCAGCAGCGTAGCCGCAGGGAGCTACGAGCAGTACTTC
J gene: TRBJ2-7; D gene: -; clone size: -; V gene: TRBV30; CDR3 protein: CAWSVQGYEQYF; CDR3 DNA: TGTGCCTGGAGTGTACAAGGTTACGAGCAGTACTTC
J gene: TRBJ1-4; D gene: -; clone size: once; V gene: TRBV7-2; CDR3 protein: CASSLAGRTATNEKLFF; CDR3 DNA: TGTGCCAGCAGCCTGGCCGGACGGACTGCAACTAATGAAAAACTGTTTTTT
J gene: TRBJ2-1; D gene: -; clone size: -; V gene: TRBV5-1; CDR3 protein: CASSLGGNEQFF; CDR3 DNA: TGCGCCAGCAGCTTAGGAGGGAATGAGCAGTTCTTC
J gene: TRBJ1-6; D gene: -; clone size: -; V gene: TRBV27; CDR3 protein: CASRGGGRTYNSPLHF; CDR3 DNA: TGTGCCAGCAGGGGAGGGGGGCGGACCTATAATTCACCCCTCCACTTT
J gene: TRBJ2-7; D gene: -; clone size: -; V gene: TRBV6-5; CDR3 protein: CATRGAYEQYF; CDR3 DNA: TGTGCCACCCGGGGTGCCTACGAGCAGTACTTC
J gene: TRBJ2-3; D gene: TRBD2; clone size: -; V gene: TRBV24-1; CDR3 protein: CATSDWGTTADTQYF; CDR3 DNA: TGTGCCACCAGTGATTGGGGGACTACAGCAGATACGCAGTATTTT
J gene: TRBJ2-7; D gene: TRBD1; clone size: -; V gene: TRBV19; CDR3 protein: CASAFRAGGFYEQYF; CDR3 DNA: TGTGCCAGCGCCTTCCGGGCAGGGGGCTTCTACGAGCAGTACTTC
J gene: TRBJ1-4; D gene: TRBD1; clone size: -; V gene: TRBV5-1; CDR3 protein: CASSGGQGIGLNEKLFF; CDR3 DNA: TGCGCCAGCAGCGGGGGACAGGGTATAGGGCTTAATGAAAAACTGTTTTTT
J gene: TRBJ2-1; D gene: -; clone size: -; V gene: TRBV18; CDR3 protein: CASSPSPGQGNEQFF; CDR3 DNA: TGTGCCAGCTCACCGTCCCCGGGACAAGGCAATGAGCAGTTCTTC
J gene: TRBJ2-1; D gene: TRBD1; clone size: -; V gene: TRBV2; CDR3 protein: CASSHKPGTGGVSYNEQFF; CDR3 DNA: TGTGCCAGCAGCCACAAACCCGGGACAGGGGGCGTCTCCTACAATGAGCAGTTCTTC
J gene: TRBJ2-5; D gene: -; clone size: -; V gene: TRBV29-1; CDR3 protein: CSVAGQAADGETQYF; CDR3 DNA: TGCAGCGTTGCTGGACAAGCTGCCGACGGGGAGACCCAGTACTTC
J gene: TRBJ1-1; D gene: TRBD1; clone size: -; V gene: TRBV3-1/TRBV3-2; CDR3 protein: CASSQLTGGGTEAFF; CDR3 DNA: TGTGCCAGCAGCCAGCTCACAGGGGGAGGTACTGAAGCTTTCTTT
J gene: TRBJ1-2; D gene: -; clone size: -; V gene: TRBV20-1; CDR3 protein: CSAPPNYGYTF; CDR3 DNA: TGCAGTGCCCCCCCGAACTATGGCTACACCTTC
J gene: TRBJ2-3; D gene: -; clone size: -; V gene: TRBV7-9; CDR3 protein: CASSLSPSRETDTQYF; CDR3 DNA: TGTGCCAGCAGCTTATCCCCCTCCCGTGAAACAGATACGCAGTATTTT
J gene: TRBJ2-1; D gene: -; clone size: -; V gene: TRBV9; CDR3 protein: CASSVDGQGWNEQFF; CDR3 DNA: TGTGCCAGCAGCGTAGATGGGCAGGGGTGGAATGAGCAGTTCTTC
J gene: TRBJ2-1; D gene: TRBD2; clone size: -; V gene: TRBV9; CDR3 protein: CASSVIERGSWNEQFF; CDR3 DNA: TGTGCCAGCAGCGTAATTGAGCGGGGGTCCTGGAATGAGCAGTTCTTC
J gene: TRBJ2-3; D gene: TRBD1; clone size: -; V gene: TRBV4-1; CDR3 protein: CASSQARSGDRGHSDTQYF; CDR3 DNA: TGCGCCAGCAGCCAAGCCCGGTCCGGGGACAGGGGGCACTCAGATACGCAGTATTTT
J gene: TRBJ2-5; D gene: TRBD1; clone size: -; V gene: TRBV29-1; CDR3 protein: CSALRGLGETQYF; CDR3 DNA: TGCAGCGCGCTCAGGGGGCTGGGAGAGACCCAGTACTTC
J gene: TRBJ2-2; D gene: -; clone size: -; V gene: TRBV6-2/TRBV6-3; CDR3 protein: CASSQSGGAGELFF; CDR3 DNA: TGTGCCAGCAGTCAGTCCGGTGGGGCCGGGGAGCTGTTTTTT
J gene: TRBJ2-3; D gene: -; clone size: -; V gene: TRBV4-3; CDR3 protein: CASSQDGTGLADTQYF; CDR3 DNA: TGCGCCAGCAGCCAAGATGGTACAGGGTTAGCAGATACGCAGTATTTT
J gene: TRBJ2-7; D gene: -; clone size: -; V gene: TRBV4-1; CDR3 protein: CASSEGLASSYEQYF; CDR3 DNA: TGCGCCAGCAGCGAGGGGCTGGCAAGCTCCTACGAGCAGTACTTC
J gene: TRBJ1-2; D gene: -; clone size: -; V gene: TRBV28; CDR3 protein: CASSYNYGYTF; CDR3 DNA: TGTGCCAGCTCATATAACTATGGCTACACCTTC
J gene: TRBJ2-7; D gene: -; clone size: -; V gene: TRBV6-6; CDR3 protein: CASRIGGKPSFYEQYF; CDR3 DNA: TGTGCCAGCAGGATCGGGGGCAAACCATCATTCTACGAGCAGTACTTC
J gene: TRBJ1-5; D gene: -; clone size: -; V gene: TRBV19; CDR3 protein: CASSEQGDQPQHF; CDR3 DNA: TGTGCCTCTAGTGAGCAGGGTGATCAGCCCCAGCATTTT
J gene: TRBJ1-5; D gene: -; clone size: -; V gene: TRBV6-1; CDR3 protein: CASSEGGFNQPQHF; CDR3 DNA: TGTGCCAGCAGTGAAGGGGGATTTAATCAGCCCCAGCATTTT
J gene: TRBJ2-1; D gene: TRBD2; clone size: -; V gene: TRBV27; CDR3 protein: CASSTALTSGYNEQFF; CDR3 DNA: TGTGCCAGCAGTACCGCCTTGACTAGCGGCTACAATGAGCAGTTCTTC
J gene: TRBJ1-5; D gene: -; clone size: -; V gene: TRBV20-1; CDR3 protein: CSARERQPQHF; CDR3 DNA: TGCAGTGCTAGAGAGCGTCAGCCCCAGCATTTT
J gene: TRBJ2-7; D gene: -; clone size: -; V gene: TRBV7-3; CDR3 protein: CASSPQGGGGYEQYF; CDR3 DNA: TGTGCCAGCAGCCCCCAGGGCGGGGGCGGATACGAGCAGTACTTC